This record covers a single T cell receptor beta chain. Source study methods: Cell counts per sample came from amplifying reference gene primers. Profiled with immunoSEQ multiplex PCR; TCRdb holds only in-frame clones, not every one. V and J calls and clone size come straight from that table; D and trimming were deduced from the DNA. The sample holds approximately 200,000 clones, around 90% seen once. Which cohort a participant joined came from the clinical history participants gave. This CDR3 is built from 15 residues. The ends were cut back, 0 bases at V and 1 base at J, with 7 bases in the middle. Per the germline V gene, CDR1 is LNHNV and CDR2 is YYDKDF (reference sequence). The data are from a study of blood T cell repertoires in COVID-19. At the level of the study: Nucleic acid was either cDNA or gDNA, and it came from T cells, B-cell-depleted T cells, or PBMCs.

Sample: PBMCs or T cells enriched from blood (not recorded which). The chain couples TRBV15 to TRBJ1-5; D possibly corresponds to TRBD1 (5 bases). The sequence came from a man aged 25-40 years who had recovered from COVID-19. CDR3 sequence reads: CATSRDGGSNQPQHF. Here the CDR3 DNA reads TGTGCCACCAGCAGAGATGGGGGGAGCAATCAGCCCCAGCATTTT. Based on the CDR3 plus reference TRBV15 and TRBJ1-5, the full variable domain is DAMVIQNPRYQVTQFGKPVTLSCSQTLNHNVMYWYQQKSSQAPKLLFHYYDKDFNNEADTPDNFQSRRPNTSFCFLDIRSPGLGDTAMYLCATSRDGGSNQPQHFGDGTRLSIL.